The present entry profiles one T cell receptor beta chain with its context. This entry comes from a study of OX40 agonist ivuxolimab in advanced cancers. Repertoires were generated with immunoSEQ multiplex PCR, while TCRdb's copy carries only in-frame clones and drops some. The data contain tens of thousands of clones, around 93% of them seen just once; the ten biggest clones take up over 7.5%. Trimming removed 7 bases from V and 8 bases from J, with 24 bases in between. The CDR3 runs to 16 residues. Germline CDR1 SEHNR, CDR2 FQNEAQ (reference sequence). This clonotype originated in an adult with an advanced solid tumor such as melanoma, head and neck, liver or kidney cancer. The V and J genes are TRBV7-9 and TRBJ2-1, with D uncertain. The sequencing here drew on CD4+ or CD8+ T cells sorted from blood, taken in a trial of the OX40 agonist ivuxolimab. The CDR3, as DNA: TGTGCCAGCACCCGGGCCGGCGAGACCTCCCCGTATGAGCAGTTCTTC. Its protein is CASTRAGETSPYEQFF.